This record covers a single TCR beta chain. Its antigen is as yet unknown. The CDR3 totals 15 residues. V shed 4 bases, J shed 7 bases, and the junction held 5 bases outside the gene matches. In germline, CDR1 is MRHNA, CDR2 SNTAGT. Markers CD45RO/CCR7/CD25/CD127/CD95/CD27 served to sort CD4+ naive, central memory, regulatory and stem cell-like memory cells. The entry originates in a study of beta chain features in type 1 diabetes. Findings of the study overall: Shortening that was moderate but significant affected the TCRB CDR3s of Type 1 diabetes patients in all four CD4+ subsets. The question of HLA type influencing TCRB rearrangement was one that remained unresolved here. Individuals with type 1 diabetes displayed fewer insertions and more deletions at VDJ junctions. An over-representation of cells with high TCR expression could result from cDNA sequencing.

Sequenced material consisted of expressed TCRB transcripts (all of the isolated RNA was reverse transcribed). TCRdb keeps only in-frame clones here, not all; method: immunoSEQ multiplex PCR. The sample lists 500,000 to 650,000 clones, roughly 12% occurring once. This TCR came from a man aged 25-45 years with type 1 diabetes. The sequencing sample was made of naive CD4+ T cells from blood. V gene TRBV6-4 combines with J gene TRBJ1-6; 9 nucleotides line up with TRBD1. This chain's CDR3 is CASSARGQGNSPLHF. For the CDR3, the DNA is TGTGCCAGCAGTGCTCGGGGACAGGGAAATTCACCCCTCCACTTT.